The clone carrying this T cell receptor beta chain was found a few times. Its specificity is not known. This sample was taken from a study of beta chain features in type 1 diabetes. Overall study: Researchers looked at fewer than 120,000,000 sorted cells across all samples. The study, taken as a whole, reports: Diminished insertions and augmented deletions at VDJ junctions characterized type 1 diabetes patients. In these data, an HLA type influence on TCRB rearrangement remained unresolved.

Reverse transcription of all isolated RNA meant that expressed TCRB transcripts were sequenced. TCRdb keeps only in-frame clones here, not all; method: immunoSEQ multiplex PCR. The data contain 450,000 to 550,000 clones, about 32% of them singletons. V shed 3 bases and J 1 base; nucleotides not matched to a gene: 3. The CDR3 runs 16 residues. Germline loops: CDR1 ENHRY, CDR2 SYGVKD. CD45RO/CCR7/CD25/CD127/CD95/CD27 sorting isolated CD4+ naive, central memory, regulatory and stem cell-like memory cells. J is TRBJ2-1 and V is TRBV10-3; the match to TRBD2 covers 10 bases. Input material: naive CD4+ T cells from blood. The clonotype was recovered from a young man in good health. The CDR3 region is CAISDGAGGSYNEQFF. Here the CDR3 DNA reads TGTGCCATCAGTGATGGAGCGGGAGGGTCCTACAATGAGCAGTTCTTC.